This T cell receptor (beta chain) was captured in a study of prognosis after radiotherapy for stage I lung cancer. General observations from the study: Reportedly, metastasis status was linked to differences in TRBV and TRBJ usage frequencies.

Points on this clonotype: Its target is not known. A far larger clone is just one base off, so this is likely a read error.

The genomic DNA TCR beta CDR3 region underwent two rounds of multiplex PCR. Initially, in first-round PCR, primers specific to each TRBV and TRBJ gene were used. TCRdb analysed the multiplex PCR reads with MiXCR anew, one entry per CDR3 protein. The table records about 19,000 distinct CDR3 sequences, 40% to 55% of them present only once. The CDR3 extends over 13 amino acids. Germline loops: CDR1 SGHTA, CDR2 FQGTGA. This clonotype was obtained from a donor aged 50 or older with non-small cell lung cancer. Material: PBMCs, obtained before or after stereotactic body radiation therapy (not recorded which). The chain recombines TRBV7-3 with TRBJ2-4; D not certain. The end of the DNA is better explained by TRBJ2-1, so the J call may be wrong. The CDR3 DNA follows: TGTGCCAGCAGCGAGGTAGCAGGCAATGGGCAGTTCTTC. Its translation is CASSEVAGNGQFF.